Detailed here is one T cell receptor (beta chain). The target antigen is unknown. This specimen belongs to a study of vaccination effects on CD4 cells after COVID-19. CDR3 length: 13 residues. Germline lookup yields CDR1 SGHNT and CDR2 YYREEE (reference sequence). J gave up 5 bases and V 3 bases, and 5 bases lay outside the gene matches. Ahead of sequencing, the ViraFEST assay grew antigen-specific CD4+ T cells using viral peptide pools. Cultured cells yielded isolated CD4+ T cells after 10 days. This individual tested PCR-positive for SARS-CoV-2 infection between March and December 2020. Sequencing was performed with immunoSEQ multiplex PCR; in TCRdb, only in-frame clones are kept and a portion is missing. The sample has roughly 73,000 clones, around 70% seen once; the top ten hold about 5%.

V usage is TRBV5-4 and J usage is TRBJ2-7, with TRBD1 matching over 7 bases. This TCR was recovered from a human donor who had a prior SARS-CoV-2 infection. The material was CD4+ T cells from PBMCs cultured with HIV peptides, obtained before COVID-19 vaccination. The subset: HIV-1 Nef peptide pool negative control/reference culture. The CDR3 DNA follows: TGTGCCAGCAGCTGGCAGGGGGACCACGAGCAGTACTTC. Encoded protein: CASSWQGDHEQYF.